This T cell receptor (beta chain) stems from a study of glioma-infiltrating T cells after dendritic cell vaccination. The table came from immunoSEQ multiplex PCR; TCRdb's copy has only in-frame clones and leaves some out. The table records approximately 90,000 clones, roughly four fifths of them present only once. V was shortened by 5 bases and J by 8 bases, with 21 bases between the two germline ends. This CDR3 has 15 amino acids. Germline CDR1 and CDR2: LNHDA and SQIVND (reference sequence). Described time point: after dendritic cell vaccination, including at tumor progression/relapse. All glioblastoma patients lacked an isocitrate dehydrogenase mutation.

The chain uses TRBV19 and TRBJ1-2, with a tentative D call TRBD1 (5 bases). Sample: blood, taken after dendritic cell vaccination. This TCR came from a human donor with glioblastoma. CDR3 coding DNA: TGTGCCAGTAGTTCCGCAGTGGGGCTATCGCGCGGCTACACCTTC. Its protein is CASSSAVGLSRGYTF.